This TCR beta chain stems from a study of T cells after yellow fever vaccination. This CDR3 has 16 residues. Germline trimming cut 5 bases from V and 7 bases from J; bases unmatched to any gene: 13. Germline CDR1 reads SGHAT; CDR2 reads FQNNGV. TCRdb processed the 5' RACE reads anew with MiXCR; each CDR3 protein has one entry. The sample carries 300,000 to 350,000 distinct CDR3 sequences, about 10% recorded once. This clonotype was counted many times. This clonotype was obtained from a man younger than 35 who received the YFV17D yellow fever vaccine. The specimen comprised CD4+ T cells sorted from PBMCs, sampled 45 days after the yellow fever booster vaccination. The V call is TRBV11-2, the J call TRBJ2-1, with 8 bases identical to TRBD2. CDR3 loop: CASSRPGTRFQNEQFF. As DNA, the CDR3 is TGTGCCAGCAGCCGCCCCGGGACTAGGTTTCAAAATGAGCAGTTCTTC.